Below are 30 T cell receptor beta chains sequenced from a single sample in a study of blood T cell repertoires in COVID-19. Method: immunoSEQ multiplex PCR; TCRdb's copy keeps in-frame clones and lacks some. The profile covers roughly 200,000 clones, with approximately 90% appearing a single time and under 3% taken by the ten largest. What was sequenced was PBMCs or T cells enriched from blood (not recorded which). The receptors stem from a woman in her thirties who had recovered from COVID-19.

The chain employs TRBV2 and TRBJ1-5; the D is unclear. CDR1 is SNHLY and CDR2 is FYNNEI in the germline V gene. V dropped 2 bases and J dropped 7 bases, with 15 bases sitting between them. The CDR3 is made up of 15 amino acids. In DNA, the CDR3 is TGTGCCAGCAGTGAACCACCGGAGGGTGAGCAGCCCCAGCATTTT. Translating it yields CASSEPPEGEQPQHF.

The genes are TRBV14 and TRBJ2-7, with D hard to call. V was clipped by 1 base and J by 3 bases, with 4 bases between them. The CDR3 covers 12 residues. Germline CDR1 and CDR2: SGHDN and FVKESK. CDR3 sequence reads: CASSQGLYEQYF. The CDR3, as DNA: TGTGCCAGCAGCCAAGGGCTCTACGAGCAGTACTTC. Full variable domain (rest looked up from reference TRBV14 and TRBJ2-7): EAGVTQFPSHSVIEKGQTVTLRCDPISGHDNLYWYRRVMGKEIKFLLHFVKESKQDESGMPNNRFLAERTGGTYSTLKVQPAELEDSGVYFCASSQGLYEQYFGPGTRLTVT.

The rearrangement links TRBV2 to TRBJ1-4; TRBD1 matches 7 bases. The germline V gene has CDR1 SNHLY and CDR2 FYNNEI. The J segment lost 14 bases and the V segment lost 6 bases, leaving 18 bases of the junction unmatched. This CDR3 comprises 15 residues. DNA of the CDR3: TGTGCCAGCAGCGGGGACAGAATTGGTCCCCAAAGGCTGTTTTTT. This codes for CASSGDRIGPQRLFF. The full variable domain, rest sourced from reference TRBV2 and TRBJ1-4, is EPEVTQTPSHQVTQMGQEVILRCVPISNHLYFYWYRQILGQKVEFLVSFYNNEISEKSEIFDDQFSVERPDGSNFTLKIRSTKLEDSAMYFCASSGDRIGPQRLFFGSGTQLSVL.

V gene TRBV6-6 combines with J gene TRBJ1-5; possibly TRBD1 for D (5 bases). This CDR3 is 15 amino acids long. V was pared by 2 bases and J by 9 bases, with 17 bases between. Germline-derived CDR1 and CDR2 are MNHNY and SVGAGI (reference sequence). The CDR3 protein is CASSYPDSRRSPQHF. Written as DNA, the CDR3 is TGTGCCAGCAGTTACCCCGACAGCCGCCGGTCGCCCCAGCATTTT.

The rearrangement links TRBV7-3 to TRBJ1-6; D possibly corresponds to TRBD1 (6 bases). V lost 3 bases, J lost 7 bases, and 10 bases lay in between. The CDR3 is made up of 14 amino acids. Germline CDR1 SGHTA, CDR2 FQGTGA. CDR3: CASSLTGSNSPLHF. The CDR3 DNA reads TGTGCCAGCAGCTTGACAGGTTCCAATTCACCCCTCCACTTT.

V is TRBV7-2 and J is TRBJ1-5; no clear D gene. The CDR3 sequence is 14 residues long. Trimming stripped 5 bases from V and 4 bases from J, with 12 bases between. Germline V lookup: CDR1 SGHTA, CDR2 FQGNSA. CDR3 sequence: CASSIMGQNQPQHF. The CDR3 region has the DNA TGTGCCAGCAGCATAATGGGCCAAAATCAGCCCCAGCATTTT.

V and J are TRBV6-6 and TRBJ1-4; 8 bases fit TRBD1. J gave up 8 bases and V 5 bases, and 7 bases lay outside the gene matches. Germline V lookup: CDR1 MNHNY, CDR2 SVGAGI (reference sequence). This CDR3 region has 14 residues. This CDR3 is CASSTTGDGEKLFF. CDR3 bases: TGTGCCAGCAGTACGACAGGGGATGGGGAAAAACTGTTTTTT.

The genes are TRBV9 and TRBJ1-1, with 7 bases that match TRBD1. V shed 6 bases, J shed 0 bases, and the junction held 2 bases outside the gene matches. CDR3 length: 13 amino acids. Germline CDR1 and CDR2: SGDLS and YYNGEE. CDR3 loop: CASNQGVNTEAFF. The CDR3 bases are TGTGCCAGCAACCAGGGGGTGAACACTGAAGCTTTCTTT.

This clone was observed a few times. The gene calls are TRBV7-2 and TRBJ1-6; the D is unclear. Germline V gene data show CDR1 as SGHTA and CDR2 as FQGNSA. This CDR3 has 14 amino acids. Trimming cost V 2 bases and J 7 bases, with 9 bases left between them. This CDR3 is CASSLSGGNSPLHF. CDR3 nucleotides: TGTGCCAGCAGCTTAAGTGGAGGGAATTCACCCCTCCACTTT. Variable domain in full (rest from reference TRBV7-2 and TRBJ1-6): GAGVSQSPSNKVTEKGKDVELRCDPISGHTALYWYRQSLGQGLEFLIYFQGNSAPDKSGLPSDRFSAERTGGSVSTLTIQRTQQEDSAVYLCASSLSGGNSPLHFGNGTRLTVT.

The rearrangement links TRBV12-3 or TRBV12-4 to TRBJ1-2; D ambiguous. This CDR3 comprises 13 residues. Trimming left V 5 bases short and J 5 bases short, with 12 bases between. The CDR3 is CASSPAGIYGYTF. CDR3 sequence (DNA): TGTGCCAGCAGTCCCGCAGGAATTTATGGCTACACCTTC.

This rearrangement joins TRBV11-3 to TRBJ2-5, with a tentative D call TRBD1 (5 bases). The germline gives CDR1 SGHNT, CDR2 YENEEA. There are 15 residues in the CDR3. The V end lost 0 bases, the J end lost 4 bases, and 12 bases lay between the germline ends. Written as DNA, the CDR3 is TGTGCCAGCAGCTTAGATTCAGGGTTTGGAGAGACCCAGTACTTC. Its translation: CASSLDSGFGETQYF. Together with reference TRBV11-3 and TRBJ2-5, the CDR3 gives the full variable domain: EAGVVQSPRYKIIEKKQPVAFWCNPISGHNTLYWYLQNLGQGPELLIRYENEEAVDDSQLPKDRFSAERLKGVDSTLKIQPAELGDSAVYLCASSLDSGFGETQYFGPGTRLLVL.

V usage is TRBV10-2 and J usage is TRBJ1-6; TRBD1 agrees at 7 bases. The CDR3 contains 14 residues. J gave up 9 bases and V 6 bases, and 8 bases lay outside the gene matches. Germline CDR1 and CDR2: WSHSY and SAAADI. CDR3 sequence (DNA): TGCGCCAGCAGCGCCGGGACAGCGACTTCACCCCTCCACTTT. Translation gives CASSAGTATSPLHF.

The chain links TRBV4-1 to TRBJ2-3, with 12 bases that match TRBD2. The CDR3 totals 16 residues. Germline V CDR1 and CDR2: MGHRA, YSYEKL. V lost 2 bases, J lost 1 base, and 1 base stayed unmatched. As DNA, the CDR3 is TGCGCCAGCAGCCAAACTAGCGGGGGGCGCACAGATACGCAGTATTTT. Protein sequence: CASSQTSGGRTDTQYF.

This sequence joins TRBV7-3 and TRBJ2-7; 7 bases match TRBD2. The DNA end is a closer match to TRBJ2-1, so the J assignment may be wrong. The CDR3 length is 15 residues. In germline, CDR1 is SGHTA, CDR2 FQGTGA. In DNA, the CDR3 is TGTGCCAGCAGCTTAGAAAGGCTAGCGGTTAATGAGCAGTTCTTC. Encoded protein: CASSLERLAVNEQFF.

The rearrangement uses TRBV4-3 and TRBJ2-1; D may be TRBD2 (5 bases). The CDR3 is 20 residues long. The V end was cut by 4 bases, the J end by 0 bases, with 25 bases between. CDR1 is LGHNA, CDR2 YSLEER, per germline. CDR3 in amino acids: CASSLRTAGEWSSSYNEQFF. As DNA, the CDR3 is TGCGCCAGCAGCCTTCGGACGGCTGGGGAGTGGTCAAGCTCCTACAATGAGCAGTTCTTC.

This chain joins TRBV11-2 and TRBJ2-5, with a possible D match to TRBD2 (5 bases). Trimming left V 1 base short and J 9 bases short, with 18 bases between. Looked up from germline, CDR1 is SGHAT and CDR2 is FQNNGV. This CDR3 has 15 amino acids. CDR3 DNA: TGTGCCAGCAGCTTAGGCGGGCAGCTCACGACGTCCCAGTACTTC. Amino acids: CASSLGGQLTTSQYF. Full variable domain (outside the CDR3, taken from reference TRBV11-2 and TRBJ2-5): EAGVAQSPRYKIIEKRQSVAFWCNPISGHATLYWYQQILGQGPKLLIQFQNNGVVDDSQLPKDRFSAERLKGVDSTLKIQPAKLEDSAVYLCASSLGGQLTTSQYFGPGTRLLVL.

CDR3 bases: TGTGCCAGCAGCGTGACCTCCTATCCCGGGGGGAACACTGAAGCTTTCTTT. Its protein product is CASSVTSYPGGNTEAFF. The chain has TRBV9 and TRBJ1-1, with D tentatively TRBD1 (5 bases). Germline CDR1 and CDR2: SGDLS and YYNGEE. The CDR3 runs 17 residues. Trimming left V 2 bases short and J 1 base short, with 18 bases between.

CDR3 loop: CASSFRGRSTGELFF. The CDR3 coding sequence is TGTGCCAGCAGCTTTAGGGGGCGCAGCACCGGGGAGCTGTTTTTT. This chain connects TRBV7-3 to TRBJ2-2; TRBD1 aligns across 7 bases. After removal of 3 bases from V and 4 bases from J, the junction contained 5 bases not matched to a gene. This CDR3 comprises 15 residues. Germline values: CDR1 SGHTA, CDR2 FQGTGA. Full variable domain (remainder filled in from reference TRBV7-3 and TRBJ2-2): GAGVSQTPSNKVTEKGKYVELRCDPISGHTALYWYRQSLGQGPEFLIYFQGTGAADDSGLPNDRFFAVRPEGSVSTLKIQRTERGDSAVYLCASSFRGRSTGELFFGEGSRLTVL.

The chain carries TRBV2 and TRBJ2-2; 8 bases align to TRBD2. CDR1 is SNHLY and CDR2 is FYNNEI in the germline V gene. The CDR3 runs 16 residues. Unmatched junction bases numbered 9, after V lost 6 bases and J lost 3 bases. The CDR3 nucleotides are TGTGCCAGCAGACGCGGACTAGCCTCGGACACCGGGGAGCTGTTTTTT. It encodes CASRRGLASDTGELFF.

The chain uses TRBV13 and TRBJ1-1; D is unresolved. The germline V and J ends were trimmed by 5 bases and 1 base, with 5 bases remaining between them. CDR3 size: 12 residues. The germline gives CDR1 PRHDT, CDR2 FYEKMQ (reference sequence). The CDR3 DNA sequence: TGTGCCAGCAGCCCTAAGAACACTGAAGCTTTCTTT. It yields the protein CASSPKNTEAFF.

This rearrangement joins TRBV25-1 to TRBJ2-2, with TRBD2 matching 10 bases. The CDR3 length is 18 residues. The germline CDR1 and CDR2 sequences are MGHDK and SYGVNS. V dropped 1 base and J dropped 5; count of bases not matched to a gene: 10. The CDR3 DNA reads TGTGCCAGCAGTGAATGGGCTAGCGGGGGCTCGTGGACCGGGGAGCTGTTTTTT. Amino acid sequence: CASSEWASGGSWTGELFF.

The V call is TRBV5-5, the J call TRBJ2-7; 11 nucleotides line up with TRBD2. After removal of 4 bases from V and 3 bases from J, the junction contained 6 bases not matched to a gene. The CDR3 contains 15 residues. Germline CDR1 SGHKS, CDR2 YYEKEE (reference sequence). The CDR3 DNA follows: TGTGCCAGCAGCGCGACTAGCGGGGCCAGCTACGAGCAGTACTTC. Translation gives CASSATSGASYEQYF.

For this clone: The sample has other DNA sequences that encode this CDR3 too. This rearrangement joins TRBV5-6 to TRBJ1-5; D might be TRBD1 (5 bases). This CDR3 is built from 14 residues. Germline V gene lookup returns CDR1 SGHDT and CDR2 YYEEEE. The ends were cut back, 4 bases at V and 1 base at J, with 9 bases in the middle. The CDR3 nucleotides read TGTGCCAGCAGCCGGGGGGGAAGCAATCAGCCCCAGCATTTT. Its protein is CASSRGGSNQPQHF.

This chain links TRBV5-1 with TRBJ2-5; D uncertain. The CDR3 has 12 amino acids. The V end lost 1 base, the J end lost 5 bases, and 6 bases lay between the germline ends. The germline gives CDR1 SGHRS, CDR2 YFSETQ. CDR3 coding DNA: TGCGCCAGCAGCTTGTTGCGGGAGACCCAGTACTTC. Protein product: CASSLLRETQYF.

The chain joins TRBV12-3 or TRBV12-4 to TRBJ2-3; TRBD2 agrees at 9 bases. This CDR3 is 13 amino acids long. V gave up 7 bases and J gave up 5 bases; unmatched junction bases: 4. CDR3 sequence reads: CASKKRGEDTQYF. The DNA for the CDR3 is TGTGCCAGCAAAAAGCGGGGGGAAGATACGCAGTATTTT.

This chain connects TRBV4-2 to TRBJ2-3; 9 bases line up with TRBD2. The length of the CDR3 is 16 residues. V shed 1 base and J 3 bases; nucleotides not matched to a gene: 5. Looked up from germline, CDR1 is LGHNA and CDR2 is YNFKEQ. The CDR3 sequence: CASSQAPSGATDTQYF. For the CDR3, the DNA is TGTGCCAGCAGCCAAGCCCCTAGCGGGGCTACAGATACGCAGTATTTT.

V is TRBV6-2 or TRBV6-3 and J is TRBJ2-1; 7 bases match TRBD2. Germline V CDR1 and CDR2: MNHEY, SVGEGT. The junction had 13 bases not matched to a gene; V was cut back by 6 bases and J by 5 bases. The CDR3 consists of 16 residues. CDR3 amino acids: CASSLIGAGENNEQFF. The DNA for the CDR3 is TGTGCCAGCAGCTTGATAGGGGCGGGGGAAAACAATGAGCAGTTCTTC.

The J gene is TRBJ1-4, the V gene TRBV9; 7 bases line up with TRBD1. The V gene end was trimmed by 3 bases and the J gene end by 7 bases; junction bases not matched to a gene: 12. This CDR3 region has 16 residues. The germline V gene has CDR1 SGDLS and CDR2 YYNGEE. CDR3 bases: TGTGCCAGCAGCGCCAGGACAGGTCCAGATTCTGAAAAACTGTTTTTT. Translation gives CASSARTGPDSEKLFF.

The rearrangement uses TRBV2 and TRBJ2-7; D is uncertain. The germline V gene has CDR1 SNHLY and CDR2 FYNNEI. V shed 6 bases and J shed 3 bases, with 12 bases lying between them. The length of the CDR3 is 13 residues. The CDR3 here is CASRELMGYEQYF. The CDR3 DNA reads as TGTGCCAGCAGGGAGTTAATGGGCTACGAGCAGTACTTC.

The genes are TRBV9 and TRBJ1-2, with D possibly being TRBD1 (5 bases). The CDR3 runs 14 residues. Germline CDR1 SGDLS, CDR2 YYNGEE. V was pared by 2 bases and J by 7 bases, with 15 bases between. CDR3 nucleotide sequence: TGTGCCAGCAGCGTGGGAGGGGCGTTAGGTGGCTACACCTTC. This sequence encodes CASSVGGALGGYTF.